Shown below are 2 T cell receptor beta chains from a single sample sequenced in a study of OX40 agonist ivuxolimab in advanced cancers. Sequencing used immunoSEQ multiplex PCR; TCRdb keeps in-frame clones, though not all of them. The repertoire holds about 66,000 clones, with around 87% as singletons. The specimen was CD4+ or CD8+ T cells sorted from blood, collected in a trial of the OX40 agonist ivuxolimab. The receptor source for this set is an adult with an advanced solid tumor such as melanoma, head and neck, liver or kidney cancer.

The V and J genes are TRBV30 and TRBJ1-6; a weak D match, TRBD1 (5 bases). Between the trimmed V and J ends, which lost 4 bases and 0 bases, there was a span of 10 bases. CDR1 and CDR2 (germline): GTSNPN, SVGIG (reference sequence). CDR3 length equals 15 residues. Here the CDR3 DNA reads TGTGCCTGGAAGGACACTCGCTCCTATAATTCACCCCTCCACTTT. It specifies CAWKDTRSYNSPLHF. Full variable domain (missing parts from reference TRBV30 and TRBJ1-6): SQTIHQWPATLVQPVGSPLSLECTVEGTSNPNLYWYRQAAGRGLQLLFYSVGIGQISSEVPQNLSASRPQDRQFILSSKKLLLSDSGFYLCAWKDTRSYNSPLHFGNGTRLTVT.

The CDR3 DNA reads as TGCAGCGTTAGGGGACTAGCGGGACAAGAGACCCAGTACTTC. Protein product: CSVRGLAGQETQYF. The chain is built from TRBV29-1 and TRBJ2-5, with 13 bases aligning to TRBD2. Germline lookup yields CDR1 SQVTM and CDR2 ANQGSEA. V lost 5 bases and J lost 2; bases outside the gene matches: 2. This CDR3 comprises 14 residues.